This entry describes one TCR beta chain. This sample is part of a study of blood T cell repertoires in COVID-19. Across the whole study: Sites in the United States, Italy and Spain provided acute and convalescent COVID-19 samples. T cells, B-cell-depleted T cells, or PBMCs supplied cDNA or gDNA.

Original processing notes: Estimated nucleated cell counts came from reference gene primer amplification. Data came from immunoSEQ multiplex PCR; TCRdb stores just in-frame clones and leaves some out. V and J calls and clone size are copied from that table; D and trimming were computed from the DNA. The sample comprises roughly 190,000 clones, about 80% of which are singletons, and about 7.2% rests with the top ten. The CDR3 sequence is 16 residues long. The germline V gene encodes CDR1 SNHLY and CDR2 FYNNEI. V lost 3 bases to trimming and J lost 4 bases; unmatched junction nucleotides: 7. The specimen was peripheral blood. The chain is built from TRBV2 and TRBJ2-1; 9 bases line up with TRBD2. The sequence came from a man aged 60 to 75 with acute or convalescent COVID-19. CDR3 nucleotides: TGTGCCAGCAGTGAGGGGCTAGCGGGGATTTACAATGAGCAGTTCTTC. This encodes CASSEGLAGIYNEQFF.